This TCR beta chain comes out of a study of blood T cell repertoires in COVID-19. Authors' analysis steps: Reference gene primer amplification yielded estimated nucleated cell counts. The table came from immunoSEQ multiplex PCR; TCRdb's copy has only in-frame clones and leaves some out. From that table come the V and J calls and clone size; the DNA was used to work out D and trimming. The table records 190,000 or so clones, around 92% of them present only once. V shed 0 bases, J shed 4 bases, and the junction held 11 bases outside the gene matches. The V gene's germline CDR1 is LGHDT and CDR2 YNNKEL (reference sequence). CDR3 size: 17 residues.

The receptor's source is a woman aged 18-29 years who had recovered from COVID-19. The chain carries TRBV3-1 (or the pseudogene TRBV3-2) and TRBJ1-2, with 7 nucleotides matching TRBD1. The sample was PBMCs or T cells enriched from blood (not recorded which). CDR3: CASSQDYDRVYLYGYTF. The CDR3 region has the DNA TGTGCCAGCAGCCAAGATTATGACAGGGTTTATCTCTATGGCTACACCTTC.